Included here is one TCR beta chain sequence, with context. Original data processing: Nucleated cell counts were estimated from reference gene primer amplification. Assay used: immunoSEQ multiplex PCR; TCRdb lists only in-frame clones, some missing. That table supplies the V and J calls and clone size; D and trimming were determined from the DNA. This table holds some 250,000 clones, 75% to 90% found once. This entry comes from a study of blood T cell repertoires in COVID-19. For the study at large: COVID-19 samples, acute and convalescent, were from the United States, Italy and Spain. PBMCs, B-cell-depleted T cells, or T cells were the source of the cDNA or gDNA that made up the material.

There are 15 residues in the CDR3. The germline gives CDR1 MNHEY, CDR2 SVGAGI. Trimming removed 2 bases from V and 3 bases from J, with 13 bases in between. The chain uses TRBV6-5 and TRBJ1-1; weak D call: TRBD1 (6 bases). The specimen was peripheral blood. The sequence was collected from a man aged 30-40 years with active or convalescent COVID-19. The CDR3 reads CASSYLGQLDTEAFF. CDR3 DNA sequence: TGTGCCAGCAGTTACCTTGGACAGTTAGACACTGAAGCTTTCTTT.